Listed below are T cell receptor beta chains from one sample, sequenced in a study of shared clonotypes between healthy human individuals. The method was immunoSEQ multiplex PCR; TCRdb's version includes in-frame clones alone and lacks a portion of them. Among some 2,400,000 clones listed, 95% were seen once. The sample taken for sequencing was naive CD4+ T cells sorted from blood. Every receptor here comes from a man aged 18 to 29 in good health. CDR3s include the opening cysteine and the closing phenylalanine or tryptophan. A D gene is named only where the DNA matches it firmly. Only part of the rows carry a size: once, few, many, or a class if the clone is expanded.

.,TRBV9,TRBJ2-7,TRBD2,CASSPSGGYEQYF,TGTGCCAGCAGCCCGTCGGGGGGCTACGAGCAGTACTTC
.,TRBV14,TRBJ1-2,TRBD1,CASSPGQGADYGYTF,TGTGCCAGCAGCCCCGGACAGGGGGCAGACTATGGCTACACCTTC
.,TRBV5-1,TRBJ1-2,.,CASSLSTAGGSGYTF,TGCGCCAGCAGCTTGAGTACAGCTGGGGGCAGCGGCTACACCTTC
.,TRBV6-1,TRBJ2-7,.,CASSEATLAPSYEQYF,TGTGCCAGCAGTGAAGCGACCCTAGCGCCGTCCTACGAGCAGTACTTC
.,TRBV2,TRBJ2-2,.,CASSSETNAGELFF,TGTGCCAGCAGTTCCGAAACGAATGCCGGGGAGCTGTTTTTT
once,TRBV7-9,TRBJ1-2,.,CASSLLILDGYTF,TGTGCCAGCAGCTTATTAATTTTAGACGGCTACACCTTC
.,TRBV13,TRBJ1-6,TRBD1,CASSSRDSNSPLHF,TGTGCCAGCAGCTCCCGGGACAGTAATTCACCCCTCCACTTT
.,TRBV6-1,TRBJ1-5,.,CASSEAQSVSNQPQHF,TGTGCCAGCAGTGAAGCGCAGTCAGTTAGCAATCAGCCCCAGCATTTT
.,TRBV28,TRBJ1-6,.,CASSRDGNSPLHF,TGTGCCAGCAGTCGAGACGGGAATTCACCCCTCCACTTT
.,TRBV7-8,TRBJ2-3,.,CASSLGLGNTNTDTQYF,TGTGCCAGCAGCTTAGGGCTCGGGAATACAAACACAGATACGCAGTATTTT
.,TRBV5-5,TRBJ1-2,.,CASTQKDSDYGYTF,TGTGCCAGCACGCAAAAGGACAGCGACTATGGCTACACCTTC
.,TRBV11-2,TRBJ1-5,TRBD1,CASSFSGDRGRQPQHF,TGTGCCAGCAGCTTTAGTGGGGACAGGGGTAGGCAGCCCCAGCATTTT
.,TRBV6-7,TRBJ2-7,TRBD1,CASSTDRVHEQYF,TGTGCCAGCAGTACAGACAGGGTCCACGAGCAGTACTTC
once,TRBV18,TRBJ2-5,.,CASSPPNSGEQETQYF,TGTGCCAGCTCACCACCGAACTCGGGGGAGCAAGAGACCCAGTACTTC
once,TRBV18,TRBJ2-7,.,CASSLSTRGGEQYF,TGTGCCAGCTCTCTCTCCACCCGAGGGGGCGAGCAGTACTTC
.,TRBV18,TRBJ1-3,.,CASSTGQFSGNTIYF,TGTGCCAGCTCGACCGGCCAGTTCTCTGGAAACACCATATATTTT
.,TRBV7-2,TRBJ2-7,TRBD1,CASSKGTGPYEQYF,TGTGCCAGCAGCAAGGGGACAGGCCCCTACGAGCAGTACTTC
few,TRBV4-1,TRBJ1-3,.,CASSQGGGNSGNTIYF,TGCGCCAGCAGCCAAGGCGGGGGGAACTCTGGAAACACCATATATTTT
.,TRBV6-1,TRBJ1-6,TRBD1,CASSAQSNLQGTNSPLHF,TGTGCCAGCAGTGCACAATCCAATCTACAGGGGACTAATTCACCCCTCCACTTT
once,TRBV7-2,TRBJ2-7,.,CASSLPGEQYF,TGTGCCAGCAGCCTCCCGGGGGAGCAGTACTTC
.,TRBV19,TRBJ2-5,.,CASSGAGTFGTQYF,TGTGCCAGTAGTGGGGCGGGGACGTTTGGGACCCAGTACTTC
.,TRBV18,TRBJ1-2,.,CASSPGQEIYGYTF,TGTGCCAGCTCACCAGGTCAGGAGATCTATGGCTACACCTTC
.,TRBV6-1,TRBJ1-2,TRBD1,CASRRTGTDGYTF,TGTGCCAGCAGGAGGACAGGGACTGATGGCTACACCTTC
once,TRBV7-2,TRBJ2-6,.,CASSLTGTDISGANVLTF,TGTGCCAGCAGCTTGACCGGGACTGATATCTCTGGGGCCAACGTCCTGACTTTC
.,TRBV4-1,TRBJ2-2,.,CASSLLPGGGPTGELFF,TGCGCCAGCAGTCTTCTGCCAGGGGGGGGGCCCACCGGGGAGCTGTTTTTT
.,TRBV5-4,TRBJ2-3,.,CASGALEPSSSTDTQYF,TGTGCCAGCGGCGCATTGGAACCGAGCTCTAGCACAGATACGCAGTATTTT
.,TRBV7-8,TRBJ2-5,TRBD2,CASSSRTSGSETQYF,TGTGCCAGCAGCTCTCGGACTAGCGGGTCGGAGACCCAGTACTTC
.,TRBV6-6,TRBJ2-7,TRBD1,CASSRGQLNGEQYF,TGTGCCAGCTCAAGGGGACAGTTAAACGGCGAGCAGTACTTC
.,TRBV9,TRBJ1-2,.,CASSALDAGGVGYTF,TGTGCCAGCAGCGCTTTAGACGCAGGAGGCGTAGGCTACACCTTC
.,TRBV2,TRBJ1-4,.,CASSYLELGEKLFF,TGTGCCAGCAGTTATCTTGAATTGGGGGAAAAACTGTTTTTT
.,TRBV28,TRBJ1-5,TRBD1,CASSGGQGVGNQPQHF,TGTGCCAGCAGTGGCGGACAGGGCGTAGGCAATCAGCCCCAGCATTTT
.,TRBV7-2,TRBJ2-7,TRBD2,CASSEASGRTYEQYF,TGTGCCAGCAGCGAAGCTAGCGGGCGAACCTACGAGCAGTACTTC
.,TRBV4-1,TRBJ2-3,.,CASSQLGTDTQYF,TGCGCCAGCAGCCAACTAGGTACAGATACGCAGTATTTT
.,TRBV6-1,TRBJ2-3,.,CASTRERTDTQYF,TGTGCCAGCACACGGGAACGGACAGATACGCAGTATTTT
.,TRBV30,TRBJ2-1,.,CACPRGAGVNEQFF,TGTGCCTGCCCCCGGGGGGCGGGGGTCAATGAGCAGTTCTTC
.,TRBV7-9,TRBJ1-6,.,CASSIRTASNSPLHF,TGTGCCAGCAGCATACGGACAGCTTCTAATTCACCCCTCCACTTT
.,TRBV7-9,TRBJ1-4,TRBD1,CASSSGQGGEKLFF,TGTGCCAGCAGCTCGGGACAGGGCGGGGAAAAACTGTTTTTT
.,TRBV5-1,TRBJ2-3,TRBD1,CASSHGTGVGADTQYF,TGCGCCAGCAGCCACGGGACAGGGGTAGGTGCAGATACGCAGTATTTT
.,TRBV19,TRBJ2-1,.,CASSMREWGNEQFF,TGTGCCAGTAGTATGAGGGAGTGGGGTAATGAGCAGTTCTTC
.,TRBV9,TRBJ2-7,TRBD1,CASSASISGAGGAGEQYF,TGTGCCAGCAGCGCCTCCATCTCTGGGGCAGGGGGCGCGGGTGAGCAGTACTTC
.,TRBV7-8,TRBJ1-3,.,CASSLDQFSGNTIYF,TGTGCCAGCAGCTTAGATCAGTTCTCTGGAAACACCATATATTTT
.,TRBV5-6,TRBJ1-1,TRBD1,CASSLALGQGVTEAFF,TGTGCCAGCAGCTTGGCCCTGGGACAGGGGGTTACTGAAGCTTTCTTT
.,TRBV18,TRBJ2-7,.,CASSPGVTYEQYF,TGTGCCAGCTCACCCGGTGTCACCTACGAGCAGTACTTC
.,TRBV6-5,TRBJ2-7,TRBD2,CASSSQTSGVSYEQYF,TGTGCCAGCAGTTCCCAGACTAGCGGGGTTTCCTACGAGCAGTACTTC
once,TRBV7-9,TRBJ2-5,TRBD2,CASSRGGIQETQYF,TGTGCCAGCAGCCGGGGGGGAATTCAAGAGACCCAGTACTTC
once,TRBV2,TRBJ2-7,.,CASRFSYEQYF,TGTGCCAGCAGGTTTTCCTACGAGCAGTACTTC
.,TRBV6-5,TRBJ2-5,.,CASSYSRETQYF,TGTGCCAGCAGTTACTCTCGGGAGACCCAGTACTTC
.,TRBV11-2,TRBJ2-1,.,CASSLVFMSSYNEQFF,TGTGCCAGCAGCTTAGTGTTCATGAGCTCCTACAATGAGCAGTTCTTC
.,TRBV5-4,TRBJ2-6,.,CASSLVFRGSSGANVLTF,TGTGCCAGCAGCTTGGTCTTCAGGGGAAGCTCTGGGGCCAACGTCCTGACTTTC
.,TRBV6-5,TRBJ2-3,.,CASSPGTALGDTQYF,TGCGCCAGCAGCCCCGGGACCGCGCTTGGTGATACGCAGTATTTT
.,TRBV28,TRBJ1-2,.,CASSGRGYTF,TGTGCCAGCAGTGGGCGGGGCTACACCTTC
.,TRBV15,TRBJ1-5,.,CATSRDGQPQHF,TGTGCCACCAGCAGAGATGGTCAGCCCCAGCATTTT
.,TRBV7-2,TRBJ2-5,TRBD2,CASSLRPSGSSETQYF,TGTGCCAGCAGCTTAAGACCTAGCGGGAGTTCGGAGACCCAGTACTTC